This paragraph covers one T cell receptor (beta chain) sequence. This sample is drawn from a study of shared T cell receptors in the human thymus. Profiled with immunoSEQ multiplex PCR; TCRdb holds only in-frame clones, not every one. The sample has some 660,000 clones; 70% to 90% are singletons. In germline, CDR1 is SGHRS, CDR2 YFSETQ. This CDR3 has 18 amino acids. V shed 4 bases, J shed 2 bases, and the junction held 14 bases outside the gene matches. These same records also appear under a second study, on human thymus T cells. As that study records: Related work showed strongly overlapping thymic repertoires across unrelated individuals.

This chain connects TRBV5-1 to TRBJ1-1; 10 bases line up with TRBD1. The sequenced material came from thymocytes. This TCR came from a boy under two years old with a congenital heart defect. In DNA, the CDR3 is TGCGCCAGCAGCGGCCGGGACAGGGGCGCAGCGGGAAACACTGAAGCTTTCTTT. Translating gives CASSGRDRGAAGNTEAFF.